These 22 T cell receptor beta chains came from one sample sequenced in a study of blood T cell repertoires in COVID-19 (dated by TCRdb to the early 2020s). The method behind the library was the immunoSEQ multiplex PCR assay. What TCRdb holds here is the immuneACCESS table cut down to in-frame rearrangements. Part of the clones is not present; checked against another copy, under half of the missing clones reflect an unresolved V gene, and the others are unexplained. This sample lists 350,000 or so clones; about nine tenths were detected once. Of the sample, approximately 1% is held by the ten largest clones. Material for sequencing was PBMCs or T cells enriched from blood (not recorded which). Source of these receptors: a woman aged 25 to 39 who had been exposed to COVID-19.

DNA for the CDR3: TGCGCCAGCAGCATGTTTGTCTCTGCGAATGAGCAGTTCTTC. Amino acid sequence: CASSMFVSANEQFF. The genes are TRBV5-1 and TRBJ2-1; no definite D call. The CDR3 has 14 amino acids. CDR1 SGHRS and CDR2 YFSETQ come from the germline V gene. V lost 4 bases, J lost 7 bases, and 15 bases lay in between.

J is TRBJ1-4 and V is TRBV27, with 10 positions matching TRBD1. The CDR3 runs to 16 residues. In germline, CDR1 is MNHEY, CDR2 SMNVEV (reference sequence). V shed 5 bases and J 0 bases; nucleotides not matched to a gene: 3. The CDR3 DNA reads as TGTGCCAGCAGTCCCGGACAGGGGGCAACTAATGAAAAACTGTTTTTT. It is translated as CASSPGQGATNEKLFF.

This clone has just a few counts. V usage is TRBV28 and J usage is TRBJ1-1; unclear D gene. This CDR3 spans 13 amino acids. The germline V gene encodes CDR1 MDHEN and CDR2 SYDVKM. V gave up 2 bases and J gave up 3 bases, with 7 bases separating them. The CDR3 bases are TGTGCCAGCAGTTTAGCGGACTACACTGAAGCTTTCTTT. It codes for CASSLADYTEAFF.

The chain has TRBV28 and TRBJ2-7, with 7 nucleotides matching TRBD1. Germline-derived CDR1 and CDR2 are MDHEN and SYDVKM. The CDR3 length is 15 residues. The V and J ends lost 3 bases and 2 bases, in that order; junction bases with no gene match: 7. This CDR3 reads CASSFGDSTTYEQYF. CDR3 coding DNA: TGTGCCAGCAGTTTCGGGGACAGTACAACCTACGAGCAGTACTTC.

The V call is TRBV27, the J call TRBJ2-1; D unresolved. Trimming left V 7 bases short and J 5 bases short, with 12 bases between. CDR1 is MNHEY and CDR2 is SMNVEV in the germline V gene (reference sequence). The CDR3 contains 13 residues. CDR3 sequence (DNA): TGTGCCAGCACCGCTGGCCCACACAATGAGCAGTTCTTC. Its protein is CASTAGPHNEQFF.

The rearrangement uses TRBV4-2 and TRBJ2-2; 7 nucleotides align to TRBD2. CDR3 length equals 15 residues. The V segment lost 7 bases and the J segment 0 bases; nucleotides outside the gene matches: 5. Germline assignment: CDR1 LGHNA and CDR2 YNFKEQ. The CDR3 DNA follows: TGTGCCAGCAAGGGTAGCGGGCCGAACACCGGGGAGCTGTTTTTT. Residues: CASKGSGPNTGELFF.

The gene calls are TRBV15 and TRBJ2-3, with 14 bases fitting TRBD2. From germline, CDR1 is LNHNV and CDR2 YYDKDF (reference sequence). J lost 0 bases, V lost 4 bases, and 12 bases had no gene match. This CDR3 spans 20 amino acids. CDR3 sequence: CATSITDGTSGRRSTDTQYF. The CDR3 region has the DNA TGTGCCACCAGCATCACTGACGGGACTAGCGGGAGACGTAGCACAGATACGCAGTATTTT. Complete variable domain (other parts from reference TRBV15 and TRBJ2-3): DAMVIQNPRYQVTQFGKPVTLSCSQTLNHNVMYWYQQKSSQAPKLLFHYYDKDFNNEADTPDNFQSRRPNTSFCFLDIRSPGLGDTAMYLCATSITDGTSGRRSTDTQYFGPGTRLTVL.

CDR3 in DNA: TGTGCCTGGAGCTCTAGCGGTATCTACGAGCAGTACTTC. Translation gives CAWSSSGIYEQYF. This chain connects TRBV30 to TRBJ2-7; 7 positions match TRBD2. J was trimmed by 3 bases and V by 3 bases; bases with no gene match: 5. Germline-derived CDR1 and CDR2 are GTSNPN and SVGIG (reference sequence). CDR3 length equals 13 residues.

V and J are TRBV27 and TRBJ1-1; TRBD1 is a possible D gene (5 bases). The V gene's germline CDR1 is MNHEY and CDR2 SMNVEV (reference sequence). Trimming removed 4 bases at V and 4 bases at J, with 10 bases between. The CDR3 is made up of 13 amino acids. CDR3 nucleotide sequence: TGTGCCAGCAGTTCAGGGATGGTCACTGAAGCTTTCTTT. It specifies CASSSGMVTEAFF.

V and J are TRBV28 and TRBJ2-5; D is perhaps TRBD1 (5 bases). Trimming pared 3 bases from V and 7 bases from J, leaving 18 bases between. The germline gives CDR1 MDHEN, CDR2 SYDVKM. The CDR3 consists of 15 residues. CDR3 sequence (DNA): TGTGCCAGCAGTTTCTCTGGGGCCGCCTCCGGGACCCAGTACTTC. It translates to CASSFSGAASGTQYF.

The rearrangement links TRBV11-2 to TRBJ2-1; D call uncertain. Germline CDR1 is SGHAT and CDR2 is FQNNGV. The V end was cut by 5 bases, the J end by 4 bases, with 3 bases between. This CDR3 is 11 amino acids long. The CDR3 loop is CASSPYNEQFF. DNA of the CDR3: TGTGCCAGCAGCCCTTACAATGAGCAGTTCTTC. The variable domain in full, completed from reference TRBV11-2 and TRBJ2-1, reads EAGVAQSPRYKIIEKRQSVAFWCNPISGHATLYWYQQILGQGPKLLIQFQNNGVVDDSQLPKDRFSAERLKGVDSTLKIQPAKLEDSAVYLCASSPYNEQFFGPGTRLTVL.

This clone has only a few counts. V and J are TRBV19 and TRBJ2-3; TRBD2 is a possible D gene (6 bases). CDR1 is LNHDA, CDR2 SQIVND, per germline (reference sequence). Trimming pared 3 bases from V and 4 bases from J, leaving 11 bases between. The CDR3 totals 14 residues. CDR3 coding DNA: TGTGCCAGTAGTATTTTAGGAGGGGCAGATACGCAGTATTTT. It is translated as CASSILGGADTQYF.

This clone was seen once. The CDR3 bases are TGTGCCAGCAGTGAAACCGTGACAGGGGGTCAGCCCCAGCATTTT. Translated: CASSETVTGGQPQHF. V and J are TRBV6-1 and TRBJ1-5; the match to TRBD1 covers 9 bases. In germline, CDR1 is MNHNS, CDR2 SASEGT. The ends lost 2 bases at V and 6 bases at J; junction bases unmatched: 5. This CDR3 spans 15 amino acids.

The rearrangement links TRBV19 to TRBJ2-1; D remains unclear. The V and J ends lost 11 bases and 4 bases respectively, with 15 bases between them. Germline values: CDR1 LNHDA, CDR2 SQIVND (reference sequence). The CDR3 runs 13 residues. CDR3 sequence: CASYGRSYNEQFF. The CDR3 region has the DNA TGTGCCTCTTATGGAAGGAGTTACAATGAGCAGTTCTTC.

The chain links TRBV7-8 to TRBJ2-3; a weak D match, TRBD2 (6 bases). Germline CDR1 is SGHVS and CDR2 is FQNEAQ. Trimming removed 1 base at V and 1 base at J, with 9 bases between. This CDR3 is 15 amino acids long. In nucleotides, the CDR3 is TGTGCCAGCAGCTTAGGGGGAGGAGGCACAGATACGCAGTATTTT. This codes for CASSLGGGGTDTQYF. Variable domain in full (rest from reference TRBV7-8 and TRBJ2-3): GAGVSQSPRYKVAKRGQDVALRCDPISGHVSLFWYQQALGQGPEFLTYFQNEAQLDKSGLPSDRFFAERPEGSVSTLKIQRTQQEDSAVYLCASSLGGGGTDTQYFGPGTRLTVL.

The sample holds one count of this clone. The gene calls are TRBV25-1 and TRBJ2-3; D is ambiguous. CDR1 MGHDK and CDR2 SYGVNS come from the germline V gene. The CDR3 totals 15 residues. V shed 3 bases and J shed 1 base, with 11 bases lying between them. The CDR3, as DNA: TGTGCCAGCAGTGATTGGGCGAGTGGCACAGATACGCAGTATTTT. This gives the protein CASSDWASGTDTQYF.

The chain couples TRBV30 to TRBJ1-6, with 11 positions matching TRBD1. The V and J ends lost 8 bases and 6 bases, in that order; junction bases with no gene match: 3. Germline-derived CDR1 and CDR2 are GTSNPN and SVGIG (reference sequence). The CDR3 contains 13 residues. The CDR3 here is CAGTGGINSPLHF. CDR3 in DNA: TGTGCCGGGACAGGGGGTATTAATTCACCCCTCCACTTT.

This sequence joins TRBV24-1 and TRBJ2-1; 9 nucleotides align to TRBD2. Germline lookup yields CDR1 KGHDR and CDR2 SFDVKD. V lost 0 bases to trimming and J lost 9 bases; unmatched junction nucleotides: 5. The CDR3 has 15 amino acids. CDR3 DNA sequence: TGTGCCACCAGTGATTTGTGGCGGGAGGGCCGTGAGCAGTTCTTC. Translated: CATSDLWREGREQFF.

CDR3 loop: CASSLDRGATNEKLFF. The DNA of the CDR3 is TGTGCCAGCAGTTTGGACAGGGGTGCAACTAATGAAAAACTGTTTTTT. V and J are TRBV28 and TRBJ1-4, with 9 bases matching TRBD1. The CDR3 runs 16 residues. Germline V gene sequence: CDR1 MDHEN, CDR2 SYDVKM. The V and J ends lost 3 bases and 0 bases, in that order; junction bases with no gene match: 2.

This chain links TRBV6-6 with TRBJ2-7; D might be TRBD2 (6 bases). CDR1 and CDR2 (germline): MNHNY, SVGAGI (reference sequence). The CDR3 loop spans 14 amino acids. Trimming removed 5 bases from V and 0 bases from J, with 11 bases in between. In DNA, the CDR3 is TGTGCCAGCAGTCGTAGCGGAAGCTCCTACGAGCAGTACTTC. Translating it yields CASSRSGSSYEQYF.

As DNA, the CDR3 is TGTGCCAGCTCACCAAGGACAGCCTCCTACGAGCAGTACTTC. Translation gives CASSPRTASYEQYF. The chain recombines TRBV18 with TRBJ2-7; D may be TRBD1 (6 bases). The CDR3 sequence is 14 residues long. Germline values: CDR1 KGHSH, CDR2 LQKENI. V was trimmed by 2 bases and J by 0 bases, leaving 8 bases between them.

A word on this clone: Additional DNA sequences in this sample encode the identical CDR3. This rearrangement joins TRBV18 to TRBJ1-5; D uncertain. Between the trimmed V and J ends, which lost 5 bases and 5 bases, there was a span of 7 bases. The CDR3 spans 12 residues. Germline V gene lookup returns CDR1 KGHSH and CDR2 LQKENI. The CDR3 DNA is TGTGCCAGCTCATCGGGTGATCAGCCCCAGCATTTT. This translates into CASSSGDQPQHF.